The subject of this entry is one T cell receptor beta chain. Antigen: not known. Germline CDR1 reads LGHNA; CDR2 reads YNFKEQ. CDR3 length: 15 residues. Trimming left V 1 base short and J 2 bases short, with 12 bases between. This specimen comes from a study of cytomegalovirus exposure and HLA in healthy donors. PCR employed 60 Vbeta and 13 Jbeta primers. Data came from immunoSEQ multiplex PCR; TCRdb stores just in-frame clones and leaves some out. Listed are 150,000 or so clones; about 1.7% falls within the top ten. Study results and caveats: Excluded: some indistinguishable V segments such as TRBV6-2 and TRBV6-3.

The source of this sequence is a woman aged 45-65 years in good health and CMV-seronegative. The V and J genes are TRBV4-2 and TRBJ2-7, with D perhaps matching TRBD2 (5 bases). The sample consisted of PBMCs. In DNA form, the CDR3 reads TGTGCCAGCAGCCAAGCGCTAGCTCAAGCCTACGAGCAGTACTTC. This translates into CASSQALAQAYEQYF.